This T cell receptor beta chain was retrieved from a study of memory CD4+ T cells and cytomegalovirus serostatus. Study in general: Of the healthy Belgian adults, 9 were CMV seropositive and 20 to 30 seronegative.

Single viable CD3+CD4+CD8-CD45RO+ cells were sorted as the memory CD4+ T cells. Serum IgG to CMV pp150, pp28, p38 and p52 defined serostatus. Total CD4+ T cells were enriched by CD4 positive selection. The CDR3 totals 13 residues. Germline V gives CDR1 MDHEN, CDR2 SYDVKM. Trimming removed 7 bases from V and 3 bases from J, with 13 bases in between. Authors' processing steps: Out-of-frame sequences were removed, leaving a few million distinct TCRbeta sequences. The assay was immunoSEQ multiplex PCR, and TCRdb's table has in-frame clones only and misses some. That table gives V, J and clone size, and the DNA gave D and trimming. The sample contains 55,000 to 65,000 clones, about 81% of which appear only once.

This chain joins TRBV28 and TRBJ2-7; D not resolved. Sequencing input: memory CD4+ T cells from blood. The receptor's source is an adult in good health and CMV-seronegative. The CDR3 spells CASTLFGRYEQYF. The CDR3 nucleotides read TGTGCCAGCACCCTATTTGGCCGCTACGAGCAGTACTTC.